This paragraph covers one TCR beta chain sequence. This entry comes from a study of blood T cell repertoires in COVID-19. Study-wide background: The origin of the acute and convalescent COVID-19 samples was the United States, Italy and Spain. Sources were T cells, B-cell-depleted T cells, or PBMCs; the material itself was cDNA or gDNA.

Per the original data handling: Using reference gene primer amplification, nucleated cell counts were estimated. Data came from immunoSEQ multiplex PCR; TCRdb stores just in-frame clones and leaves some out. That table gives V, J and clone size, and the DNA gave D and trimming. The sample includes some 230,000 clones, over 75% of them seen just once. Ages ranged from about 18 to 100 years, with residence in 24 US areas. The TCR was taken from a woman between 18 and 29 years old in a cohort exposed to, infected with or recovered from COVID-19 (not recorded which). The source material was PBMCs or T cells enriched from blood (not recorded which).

CDR3 nucleotides: TGTGCCAGCAGTGATTCAGGGGACCTACTCTCTGGGGCCAACGTCCTGACTTTC. Translated: CASSDSGDLLSGANVLTF. The chain recombines TRBV6-1 with TRBJ2-6; a possible D gene is TRBD1 (6 bases). This CDR3 is 18 amino acids long. Trimming took 3 bases from V and 0 from J, leaving 15 bases between them. Germline CDR1 is MNHNS and CDR2 is SASEGT.